Sequencing of this T cell receptor beta chain was carried out in a study of identifying expanded T cells in peripheral blood. Using immunoSEQ multiplex PCR, the repertoire was profiled, and TCRdb retains in-frame clones only, with some absent. The table lists 120,000 or so clones, about 80% of them singletons. Germline-derived CDR1 and CDR2 are SGHDT and YYEEEE. The length of the CDR3 is 16 residues. Trimming shortened V by 5 bases and J by 1 base, and 13 bases separated the two germline ends. The clonotype was recovered from a person aged 18-70 years in good health. The gene calls are TRBV5-6 and TRBJ2-6, with a weak D call TRBD2 (5 bases). The specimen sequenced was blood. The CDR3 DNA reads TGTGCCAGCAGGCGACTGTCGGGGTCTGGGGCCAACGTCCTGACTTTC. Its translation: CASRRLSGSGANVLTF. The entire variable domain, with the rest obtained from reference TRBV5-6 and TRBJ2-6, is as follows: DAGVTQSPTHLIKTRGQQVTLRCSPKSGHDTVSWYQQALGQGPQFIFQYYEEEERQRGNFPDRFSGHQFPNYSSELNVNALLLGDSALYLCASRRLSGSGANVLTFGAGSRLTVL.